This T cell receptor beta chain was captured by sequencing in a study of a mutant IDH1 vaccine in newly diagnosed glioma. Method: immunoSEQ multiplex PCR; TCRdb's copy keeps in-frame clones and lacks some. Of roughly 32,000 clones listed, about 80% are singletons. V was pared by 1 base and J by 2 bases, with 9 bases between. Germline V gene sequence: CDR1 SEHNR, CDR2 FQNEAQ (reference sequence). The CDR3 extends over 14 amino acids. The time point denotes: baseline, week 1 (first vaccination visit). Treatment noted: pre-vaccination baseline after standard-of-care therapy. This TCR derives from a man between 45 and 60 years old with glioma. Some clones in this sample may be carry-over from other donors' samples. This chain connects TRBV7-9 to TRBJ2-7, with D perhaps being TRBD1 or TRBD2 (5 bases each). This sample comprised peripheral blood mononuclear cells (PBMCs), obtained from a glioma patient treated with radiotherapy, temozolomide or both. The CDR3 DNA follows: TGTGCCAGCAGCTTAGGAGGGGTGGCCTACGAGCAGTACTTC. It encodes CASSLGGVAYEQYF.